The 4 T cell receptor beta chains below all came from one sample that was sequenced in a study of cytomegalovirus exposure and HLA in healthy donors. In the PCR, 60 Vbeta and 13 Jbeta primers were used. Data came from immunoSEQ multiplex PCR; TCRdb stores just in-frame clones and leaves some out. Here the sample spans 80,000 to 100,000 clones, about 67% being singletons. Sequencing was done on a sample of PBMCs. These receptors were collected from a woman between 18 and 29 years old in good health and CMV-seropositive.

V is TRBV2 and J is TRBJ2-5; a possible D gene is TRBD2 (6 bases). TRBJ2-7 explains the end of the DNA better; the J call may be wrong. The germline CDR1 and CDR2 sequences are SNHLY and FYNNEI. The CDR3 is made up of 15 amino acids. CDR3 nucleotide sequence: TGTGCCAGCAAAGGAGGGACTCTTCCTTCCTACGAGCAGTACTTC. Its translation is CASKGGTLPSYEQYF.

The sample holds a few counts of this clone. The gene calls are TRBV15 and TRBJ2-7, with a tentative D call TRBD1 (6 bases). This CDR3 region has 16 residues. The V gene lost 5 bases and the J gene lost 2 bases, with 19 bases spanning the gap. Germline CDR1 and CDR2: LNHNV and YYDKDF (reference sequence). The CDR3 here is CATSALGADPPYEQYF. For the CDR3, the DNA is TGTGCCACCAGCGCGCTGGGGGCCGACCCACCCTACGAGCAGTACTTC.

Of note for this clone: The same CDR3 arises from other DNA sequences in this sample as well. The rearrangement links TRBV10-2 to TRBJ1-2; a weak D match, TRBD1 (6 bases). From germline, CDR1 is WSHSY and CDR2 SAAADI. CDR3 length: 13 residues. Between the trimmed V and J ends, which lost 6 bases and 10 bases, there was a span of 18 bases. This chain's CDR3 is CASSVPTQGAYTF. In nucleotides, the CDR3 is TGCGCCAGCAGCGTCCCAACACAGGGAGCCTACACCTTC.

The chain recombines TRBV7-9 with TRBJ1-4, with 7 bases matching TRBD1. The CDR3 totals 14 residues. Germline V gives CDR1 SEHNR, CDR2 FQNEAQ (reference sequence). Unmatched junction bases numbered 3, after V lost 0 bases and J lost 8 bases. CDR3 residues: CASSLAGQIEKLFF. Here the CDR3 DNA reads TGTGCCAGCAGCTTAGCGGGACAGATCGAAAAACTGTTTTTT.